The 3 T cell receptor beta chains reported below all come from one sample, sequenced in a study of shared clonotypes between healthy human individuals. Clones were sequenced by immunoSEQ multiplex PCR, and TCRdb holds only the in-frame ones, with some missing. The sample lists 850,000 to 1,200,000 clones; under 80% were seen once. Sequencing was performed on memory CD4+ T cells sorted from blood. Subset denoted: CD45RA-negative fraction. The origin of the receptors is a man aged 18 to 30 in good health.

This chain uses TRBV14 with TRBJ2-1; possible D gene TRBD2, 6 bases. The CDR3 extends over 17 amino acids. Germline lookup yields CDR1 SGHDN and CDR2 FVKESK. V was pared by 0 bases and J by 3 bases, with 15 bases between. As DNA, the CDR3 is TGTGCCAGCAGCCAAGAAGGTATCGGGGGTCTCTACAATGAGCAGTTCTTC. This encodes CASSQEGIGGLYNEQFF.

This clone was counted a few times. The gene calls are TRBV5-1 and TRBJ1-1; possibly TRBD1 for D (5 bases). This CDR3 comprises 13 residues. Trimming cost V 0 bases and J 6 bases, with 9 bases left between them. From germline, CDR1 is SGHRS and CDR2 YFSETQ. The CDR3 DNA follows: TGCGCCAGCAGCTTGGCAGGGCGGGCTGAAGCTTTCTTT. The encoded protein is CASSLAGRAEAFF.

This clone occurred a few times. The chain carries TRBV29-1 and TRBJ1-1; the D gene is possibly TRBD1 (5 bases). Trimming removed 6 bases at V and 5 bases at J, with 16 bases between. The CDR3 is 13 residues long. Germline lookup yields CDR1 SQVTM and CDR2 ANQGSEA. DNA for the CDR3: TGCAGCGTCGCTGCGGCAGGGAGTACTGAAGCTTTCTTT. This encodes CSVAAAGSTEAFF.